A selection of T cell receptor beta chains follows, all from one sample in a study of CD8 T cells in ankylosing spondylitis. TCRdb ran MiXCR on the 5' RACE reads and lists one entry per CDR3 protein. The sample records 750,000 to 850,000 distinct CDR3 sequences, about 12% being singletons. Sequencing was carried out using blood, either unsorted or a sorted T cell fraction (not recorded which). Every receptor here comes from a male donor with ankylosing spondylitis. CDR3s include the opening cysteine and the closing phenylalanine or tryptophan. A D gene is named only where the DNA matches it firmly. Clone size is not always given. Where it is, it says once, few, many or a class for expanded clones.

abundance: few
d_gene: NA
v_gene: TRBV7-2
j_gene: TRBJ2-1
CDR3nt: TGTGCCAGCAGCTTAAGGATGAGCAATGAGCAGTTCTTC
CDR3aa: CASSLRMSNEQFF

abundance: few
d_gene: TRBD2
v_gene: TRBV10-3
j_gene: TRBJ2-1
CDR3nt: TGTGCCATCAGTAATGGACTAGCGGGAGGAGACACCTACAATGAGCAGTTCTTC
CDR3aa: CAISNGLAGGDTYNEQFF

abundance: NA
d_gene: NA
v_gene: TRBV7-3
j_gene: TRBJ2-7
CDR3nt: TGTGCCAGCAGCTTAAGTTACCAGGGCGAGCAGTACTTC
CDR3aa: CASSLSYQGEQYF

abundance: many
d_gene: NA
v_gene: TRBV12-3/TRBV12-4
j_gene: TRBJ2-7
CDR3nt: TGTGCCAGCAGTCCTTGGGGTAGGGACCACTACGAGCAGTACTTC
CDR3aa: CASSPWGRDHYEQYF

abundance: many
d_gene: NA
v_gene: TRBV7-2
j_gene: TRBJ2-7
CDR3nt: TGTGCCAGCAGCGTAACAGGGTGGAGCTCCTACGAGCAGTACTTC
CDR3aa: CASSVTGWSSYEQYF

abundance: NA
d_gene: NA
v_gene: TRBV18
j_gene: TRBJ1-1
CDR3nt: TGTGCCAGCTCACGACTCAGGGGAGAGAACACTGAAGCTTTCTTT
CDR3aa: CASSRLRGENTEAFF

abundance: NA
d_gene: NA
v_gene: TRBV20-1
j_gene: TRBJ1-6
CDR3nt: TGCAGTGCGAACAGGGACGCGCCCCTCCACTTT
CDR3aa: CSANRDAPLHF

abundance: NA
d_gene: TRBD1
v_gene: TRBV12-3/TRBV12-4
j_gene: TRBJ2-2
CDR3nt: TGTGCCAGCAGTATCGGACAGGGGAACACCGGGGAGCTGTTTTTT
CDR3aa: CASSIGQGNTGELFF

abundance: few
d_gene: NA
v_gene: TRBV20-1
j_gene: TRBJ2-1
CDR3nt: TGCAGCCTAGGTCAGTTAGGCTACAATGAGCAGTTCTTC
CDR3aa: CSLGQLGYNEQFF

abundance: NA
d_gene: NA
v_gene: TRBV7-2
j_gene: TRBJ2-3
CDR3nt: TGTGCCAGCAGCCCCATCAGGGCATATACGCAGTATTTT
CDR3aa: CASSPIRAYTQYF

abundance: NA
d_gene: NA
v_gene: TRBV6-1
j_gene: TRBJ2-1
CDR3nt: TGTGCCAGCAGTGAAAGGAGGGGGATAGCGGACCATGTGTACAATGAGCAGTTCTTC
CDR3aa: CASSERRGIADHVYNEQFF

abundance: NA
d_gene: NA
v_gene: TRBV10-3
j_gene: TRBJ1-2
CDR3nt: TGTGCCATCAGTGAACAGGGTTATGGCTACACCTTC
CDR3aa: CAISEQGYGYTF

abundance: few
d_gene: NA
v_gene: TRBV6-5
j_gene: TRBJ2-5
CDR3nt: TGTGCCAGCAGTATACGCAGGGTAGCAGGGACCCAGTACTTC
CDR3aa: CASSIRRVAGTQYF

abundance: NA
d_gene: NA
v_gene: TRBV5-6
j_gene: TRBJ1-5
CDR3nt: TGTGCCAGCAGCTTGGCCGGGTCTTGGGAGCCCCAGCATTTT
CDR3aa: CASSLAGSWEPQHF

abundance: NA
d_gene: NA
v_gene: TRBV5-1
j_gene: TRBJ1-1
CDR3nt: TGCGCCAGCAGCTGGGGGACATCTCTGAACACTGAAGCTTTCTTT
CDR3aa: CASSWGTSLNTEAFF

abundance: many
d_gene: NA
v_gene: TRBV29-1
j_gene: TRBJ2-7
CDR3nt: TGCAGCGTGGCCGTGGGGGCCCAATTCTACGAGCAGTACTTC
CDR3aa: CSVAVGAQFYEQYF

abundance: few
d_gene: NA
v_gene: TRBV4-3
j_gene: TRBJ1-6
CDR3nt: TGCGCCAGCAGCCAAGGAGATGCTTATAATTCACCCCTCCACTTT
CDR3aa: CASSQGDAYNSPLHF

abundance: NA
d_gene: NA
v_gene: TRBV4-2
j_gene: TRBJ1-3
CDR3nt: TGTGCCAGCAGCCATCCTCTTAGCGGCTCTGGAAACACCATATATTTT
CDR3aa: CASSHPLSGSGNTIYF

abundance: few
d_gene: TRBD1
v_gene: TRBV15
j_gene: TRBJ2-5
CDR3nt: TGTGCCACCAGCAGAGTTTGGGGACAGCAAGAGACCCAGTACTTC
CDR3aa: CATSRVWGQQETQYF

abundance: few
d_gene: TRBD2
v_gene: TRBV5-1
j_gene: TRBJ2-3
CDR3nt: TGCGCCAGCAGCTCCGAGCGGGGCCTCACAGATACGCAGTATTTT
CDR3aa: CASSSERGLTDTQYF

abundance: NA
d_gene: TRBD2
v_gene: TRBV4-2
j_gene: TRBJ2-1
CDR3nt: TGTGCCAGCAGCCAGACTAGCGGCCAAAACTATGAGCAGTTCTTC
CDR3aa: CASSQTSGQNYEQFF

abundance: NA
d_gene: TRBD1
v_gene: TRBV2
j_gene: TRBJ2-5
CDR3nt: TGTGCCAGCAGTGGGGGACAGGCGTTTCGGGAGACCCAGTACTTC
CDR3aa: CASSGGQAFRETQYF

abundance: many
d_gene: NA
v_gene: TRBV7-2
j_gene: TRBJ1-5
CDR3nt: TGTGCCAGCAGCTTAAGGGAAGGACAGCCCCAGCATTTT
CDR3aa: CASSLREGQPQHF

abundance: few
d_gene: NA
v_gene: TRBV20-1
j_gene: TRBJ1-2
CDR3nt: TGCAGTGCTAGAGATGTGAACGGCTACACCTTC
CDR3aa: CSARDVNGYTF

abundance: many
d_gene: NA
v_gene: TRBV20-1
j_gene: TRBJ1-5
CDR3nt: TGCAGTGCTAGCGGGGTTATCAATCAGCCCCAGCATTTT
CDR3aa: CSASGVINQPQHF

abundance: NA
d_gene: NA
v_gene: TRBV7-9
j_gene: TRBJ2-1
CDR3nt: TGTGCCAGCAGCCGGGACGGCGCCTACAATGAGCAGTTCTTC
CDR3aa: CASSRDGAYNEQFF

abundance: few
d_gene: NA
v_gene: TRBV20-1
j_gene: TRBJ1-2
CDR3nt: TGCAGTGCTAGAGTCCCGGGGTTCTATGGCTACACCTTC
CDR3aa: CSARVPGFYGYTF

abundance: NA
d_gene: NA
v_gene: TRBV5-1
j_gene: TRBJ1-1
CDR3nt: TGCGCCAGCAGATCCGGGACATCGACTGAAGCTTTCTTT
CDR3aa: CASRSGTSTEAFF

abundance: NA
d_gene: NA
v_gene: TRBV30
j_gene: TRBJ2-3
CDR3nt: TGTGCCTGGAGTGTAACAGCAGATACGCAGTATTTT
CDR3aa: CAWSVTADTQYF

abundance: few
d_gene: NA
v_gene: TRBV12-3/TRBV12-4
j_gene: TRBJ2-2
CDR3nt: TGTGCCAGCAGTAGAGAAGTTGGCGGGGAGCTGTTTTTT
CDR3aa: CASSREVGGELFF

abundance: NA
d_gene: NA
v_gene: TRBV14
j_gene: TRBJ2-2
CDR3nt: TGTGCCAGCAGCCAAGATCTACTGAGGAACACCGGGGAGCTGTTTTTT
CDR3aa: CASSQDLLRNTGELFF

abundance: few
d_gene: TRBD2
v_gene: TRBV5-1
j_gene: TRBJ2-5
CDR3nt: TGCGCCAGCAGCCCTCTGACTAGCGGGAGCTGGGAGACCCAGTACTTC
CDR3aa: CASSPLTSGSWETQYF

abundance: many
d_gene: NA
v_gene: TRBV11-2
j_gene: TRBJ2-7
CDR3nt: TGTGCCAGCAGTAACTCCTACGAGCAGTACTTC
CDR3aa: CASSNSYEQYF

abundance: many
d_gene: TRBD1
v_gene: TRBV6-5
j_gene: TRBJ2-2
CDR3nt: TGTGCCAGCAGTAACAGGGACAGGAGCACCGGGGAGCTGTTTTTT
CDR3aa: CASSNRDRSTGELFF

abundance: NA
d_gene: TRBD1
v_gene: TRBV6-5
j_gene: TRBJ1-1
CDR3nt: TGTGCCAGCAGTTACTTTCGACAGGGAACTGAAGCTTTCTTT
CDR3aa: CASSYFRQGTEAFF

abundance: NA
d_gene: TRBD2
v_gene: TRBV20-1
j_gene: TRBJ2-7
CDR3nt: TGCTGTGCTGGGCGTCCCAGGGCGGGAGCCCCCTACGAGCAGTACTTC
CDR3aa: CCAGRPRAGAPYEQYF

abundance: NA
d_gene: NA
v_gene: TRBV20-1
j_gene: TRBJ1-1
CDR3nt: TGCAGTGCTAGAGGGCCCGTAGAAGCTTTCTTT
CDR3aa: CSARGPVEAFF

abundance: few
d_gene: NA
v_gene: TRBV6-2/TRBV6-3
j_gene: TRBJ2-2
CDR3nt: TGTGCCAGCATTCAGGGGAACACCGGGGAGCTGTTTTTT
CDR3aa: CASIQGNTGELFF

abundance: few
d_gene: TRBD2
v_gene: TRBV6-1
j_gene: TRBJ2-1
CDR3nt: TGTGCCAGCGGGTCTAGCGGGGGGTCCTACAATGAGCAGTTCTTC
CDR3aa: CASGSSGGSYNEQFF

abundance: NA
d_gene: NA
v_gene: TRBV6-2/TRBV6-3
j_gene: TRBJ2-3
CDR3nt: TGTGCCAGCAGTTACTCTGCGGGGGCCGGGGATACGCAGTATTTT
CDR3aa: CASSYSAGAGDTQYF

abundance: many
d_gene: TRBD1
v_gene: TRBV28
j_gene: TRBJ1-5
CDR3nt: TGTGCCAGCAGTCGGGCCGGGACAGGGAATCAGCCCCAGCATTTT
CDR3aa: CASSRAGTGNQPQHF

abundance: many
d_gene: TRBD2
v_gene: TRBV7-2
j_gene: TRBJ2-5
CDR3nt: TGTGCCAGCAGCTTCTCGGGACTAGCGGGACAAGAGACCCAGTACTTC
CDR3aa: CASSFSGLAGQETQYF

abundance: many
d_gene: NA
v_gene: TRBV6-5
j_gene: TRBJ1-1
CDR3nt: TGTGCCAGCAGTTATCAGGAGAACACTGAAGCTTTCTTT
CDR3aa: CASSYQENTEAFF

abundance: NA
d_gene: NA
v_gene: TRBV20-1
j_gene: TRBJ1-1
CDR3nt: TGCAGTGCCGGGGGTCCCTACAACACTGAAGCTTTCTTT
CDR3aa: CSAGGPYNTEAFF

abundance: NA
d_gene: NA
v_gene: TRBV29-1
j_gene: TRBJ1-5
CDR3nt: TGCAGCGTCGGGGACGCGTATCAGCCCCAGCATTTT
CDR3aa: CSVGDAYQPQHF

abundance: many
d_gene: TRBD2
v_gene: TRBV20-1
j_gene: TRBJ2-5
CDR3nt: TGCAGTGCTAGAGGCGGGAGGGCCGGTAGAAAGACCCAGTACTTC
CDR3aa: CSARGGRAGRKTQYF

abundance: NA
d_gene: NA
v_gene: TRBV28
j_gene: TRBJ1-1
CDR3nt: TGTGCCAGCAGTTGGACAGTCCCTGAAGCTTTCTTT
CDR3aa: CASSWTVPEAFF

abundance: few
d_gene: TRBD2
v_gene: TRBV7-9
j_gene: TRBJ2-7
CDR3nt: TGTGCCAGCAGCTTAGAGACTAGCTCCGAGCAGTACTTC
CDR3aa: CASSLETSSEQYF

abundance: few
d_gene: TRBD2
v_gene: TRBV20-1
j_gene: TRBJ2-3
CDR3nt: TGCAGTGCTACGCGACTAGCGGGGGCCCGCACAGATACGCAGTATTTT
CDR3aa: CSATRLAGARTDTQYF

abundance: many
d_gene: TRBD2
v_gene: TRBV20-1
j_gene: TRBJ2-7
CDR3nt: TGCAGTGCTAGAGATGGTAGCGGGAGGGCTCCTAGCTACGAGCAGTACTTC
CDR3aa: CSARDGSGRAPSYEQYF

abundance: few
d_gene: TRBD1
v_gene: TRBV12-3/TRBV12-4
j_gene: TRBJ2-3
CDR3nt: TGTGCCAGCAGTTCAGACAGGGAAGTAGATACGCAGTATTTT
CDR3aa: CASSSDREVDTQYF

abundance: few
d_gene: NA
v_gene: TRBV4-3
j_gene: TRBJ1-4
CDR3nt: TGCGCCAGCAGCCAAGATACGAGGAGGACTAATGAAAAACTGTTTTTT
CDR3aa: CASSQDTRRTNEKLFF

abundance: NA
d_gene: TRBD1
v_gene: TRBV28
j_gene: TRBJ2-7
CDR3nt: TGTGCCAGCAGTTTTATAGGGACAGGGCTCAACGAGCAGTACTTC
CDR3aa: CASSFIGTGLNEQYF

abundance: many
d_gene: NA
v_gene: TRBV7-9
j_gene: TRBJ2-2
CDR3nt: TGTGCCAGCAGCTTGGATGGACGGAGCGGGGAGCTGTTTTTT
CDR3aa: CASSLDGRSGELFF

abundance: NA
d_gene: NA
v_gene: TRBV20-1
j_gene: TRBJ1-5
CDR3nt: TGCAGTGCTAGAGATAATGCCCCTCAGCCCCAGCATTTT
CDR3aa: CSARDNAPQPQHF